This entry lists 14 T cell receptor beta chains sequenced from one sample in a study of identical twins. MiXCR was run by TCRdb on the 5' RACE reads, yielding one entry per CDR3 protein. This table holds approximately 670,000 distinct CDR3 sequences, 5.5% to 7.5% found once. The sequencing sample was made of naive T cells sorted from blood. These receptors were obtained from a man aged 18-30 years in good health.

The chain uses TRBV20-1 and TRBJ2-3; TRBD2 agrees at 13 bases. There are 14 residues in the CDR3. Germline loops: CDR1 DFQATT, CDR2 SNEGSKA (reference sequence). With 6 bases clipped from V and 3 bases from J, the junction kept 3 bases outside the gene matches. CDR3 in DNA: TGCAGTGCGGGACTAGCGGGAAGGACAGATACGCAGTATTTT. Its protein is CSAGLAGRTDTQYF.

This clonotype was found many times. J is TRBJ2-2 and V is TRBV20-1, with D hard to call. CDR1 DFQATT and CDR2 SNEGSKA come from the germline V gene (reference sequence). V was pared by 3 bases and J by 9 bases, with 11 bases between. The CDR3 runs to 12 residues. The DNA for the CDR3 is TGCAGTGCTAGTAGGATCCGTCGGGAGCTGTTTTTT. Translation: CSASRIRRELFF.

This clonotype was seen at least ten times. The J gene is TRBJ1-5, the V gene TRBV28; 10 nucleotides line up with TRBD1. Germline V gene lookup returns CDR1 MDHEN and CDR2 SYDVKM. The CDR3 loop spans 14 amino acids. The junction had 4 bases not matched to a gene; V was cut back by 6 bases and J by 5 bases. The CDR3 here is CASRGDRGHQPQHF. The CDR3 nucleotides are TGTGCCAGCAGGGGGGACAGGGGACATCAGCCCCAGCATTTT.

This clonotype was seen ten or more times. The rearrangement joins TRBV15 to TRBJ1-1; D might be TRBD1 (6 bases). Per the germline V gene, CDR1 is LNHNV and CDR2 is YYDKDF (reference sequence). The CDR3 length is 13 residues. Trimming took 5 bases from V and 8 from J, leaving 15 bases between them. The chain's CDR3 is CATSGQGFEEAFF. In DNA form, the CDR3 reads TGTGCCACCAGCGGGCAGGGGTTCGAGGAAGCTTTCTTT.

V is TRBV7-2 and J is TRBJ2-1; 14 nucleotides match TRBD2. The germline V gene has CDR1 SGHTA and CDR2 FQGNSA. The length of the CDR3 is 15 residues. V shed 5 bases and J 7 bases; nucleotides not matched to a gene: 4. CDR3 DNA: TGTGCCAGCAGCCAGACTAGCGGGAGGGGAAATGAGCAGTTCTTC. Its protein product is CASSQTSGRGNEQFF.

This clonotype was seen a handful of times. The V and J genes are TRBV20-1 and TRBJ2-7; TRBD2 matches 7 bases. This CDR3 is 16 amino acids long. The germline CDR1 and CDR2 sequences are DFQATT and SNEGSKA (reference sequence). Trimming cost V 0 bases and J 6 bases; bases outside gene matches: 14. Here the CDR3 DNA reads TGCAGTGCTAGAGACCCGCGGGGCGGGAGAAGATTCGAGCAGTACTTC. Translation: CSARDPRGGRRFEQYF.

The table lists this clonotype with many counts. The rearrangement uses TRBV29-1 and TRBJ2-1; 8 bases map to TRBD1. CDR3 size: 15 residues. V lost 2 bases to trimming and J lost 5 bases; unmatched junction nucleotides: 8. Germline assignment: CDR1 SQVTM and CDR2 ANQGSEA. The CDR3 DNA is TGCAGCGTTGAACTCCCATTGGACAGGGACAATGAGCAGTTCTTC. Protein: CSVELPLDRDNEQFF.

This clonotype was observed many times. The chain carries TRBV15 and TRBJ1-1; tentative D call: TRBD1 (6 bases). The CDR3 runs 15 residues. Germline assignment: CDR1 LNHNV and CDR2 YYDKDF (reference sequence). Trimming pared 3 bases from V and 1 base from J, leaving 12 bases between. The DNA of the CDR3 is TGTGCCACCAGCAGCGCGGTGACAGGGAACACTGAAGCTTTCTTT. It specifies CATSSAVTGNTEAFF.

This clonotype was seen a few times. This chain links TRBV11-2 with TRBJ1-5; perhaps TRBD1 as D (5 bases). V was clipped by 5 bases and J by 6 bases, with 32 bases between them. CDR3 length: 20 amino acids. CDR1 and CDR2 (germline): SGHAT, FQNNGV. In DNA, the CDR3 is TGTGCCAGCAGCCAGATCTTGGGACCGCCGGAGCGCCGAGGTCGTCAGCCCCAGCATTTT. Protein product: CASSQILGPPERRGRQPQHF.

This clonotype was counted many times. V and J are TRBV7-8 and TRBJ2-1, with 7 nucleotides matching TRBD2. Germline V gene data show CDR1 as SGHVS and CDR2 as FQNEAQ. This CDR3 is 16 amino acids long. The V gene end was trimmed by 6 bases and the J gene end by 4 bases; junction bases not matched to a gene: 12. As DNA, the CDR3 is TGTGCCAGCAGTTCAGCCCCGACTAGCTCGTACAATGAGCAGTTCTTC. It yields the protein CASSSAPTSSYNEQFF.

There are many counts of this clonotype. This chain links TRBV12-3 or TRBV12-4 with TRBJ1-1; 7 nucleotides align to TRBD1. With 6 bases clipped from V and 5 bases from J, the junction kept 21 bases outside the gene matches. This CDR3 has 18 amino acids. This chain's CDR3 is CASSRDRERVSGRTEAFF. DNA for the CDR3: TGTGCCAGCAGCCGTGACAGGGAGCGGGTTTCAGGAAGAACTGAAGCTTTCTTT.

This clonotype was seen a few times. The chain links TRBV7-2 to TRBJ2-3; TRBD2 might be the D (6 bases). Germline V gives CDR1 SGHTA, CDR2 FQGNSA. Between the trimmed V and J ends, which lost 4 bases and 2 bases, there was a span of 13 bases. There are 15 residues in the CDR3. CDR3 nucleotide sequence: TGTGCCAGCAGCTCGGAGGGCTACGTCACAGATACGCAGTATTTT. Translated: CASSSEGYVTDTQYF.

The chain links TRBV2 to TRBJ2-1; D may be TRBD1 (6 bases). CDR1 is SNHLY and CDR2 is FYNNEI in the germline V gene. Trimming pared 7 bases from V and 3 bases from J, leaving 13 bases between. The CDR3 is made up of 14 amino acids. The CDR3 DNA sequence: TGTGCCAGCACCGCCGGGACAAACTACAATGAGCAGTTCTTC. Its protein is CASTAGTNYNEQFF.

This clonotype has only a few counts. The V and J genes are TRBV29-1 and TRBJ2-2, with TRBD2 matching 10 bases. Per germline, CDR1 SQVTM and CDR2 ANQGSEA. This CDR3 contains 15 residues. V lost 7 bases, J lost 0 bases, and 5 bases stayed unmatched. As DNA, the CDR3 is TGCAGCGCCAAGACTAGCGGGTCGAACACCGGGGAGCTGTTTTTT. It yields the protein CSAKTSGSNTGELFF.